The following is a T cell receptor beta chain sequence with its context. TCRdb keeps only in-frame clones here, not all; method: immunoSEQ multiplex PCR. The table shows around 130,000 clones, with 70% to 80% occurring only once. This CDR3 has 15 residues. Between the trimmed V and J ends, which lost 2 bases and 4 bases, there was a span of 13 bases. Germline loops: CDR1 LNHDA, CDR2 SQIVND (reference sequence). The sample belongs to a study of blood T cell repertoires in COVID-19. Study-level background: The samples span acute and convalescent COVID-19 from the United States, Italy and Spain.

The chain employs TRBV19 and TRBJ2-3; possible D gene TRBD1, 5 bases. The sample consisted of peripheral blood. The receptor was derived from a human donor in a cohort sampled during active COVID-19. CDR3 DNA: TGTGCCAGTAGTATACGGCAGGGTGGGGCAGATACGCAGTATTTT. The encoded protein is CASSIRQGGADTQYF.